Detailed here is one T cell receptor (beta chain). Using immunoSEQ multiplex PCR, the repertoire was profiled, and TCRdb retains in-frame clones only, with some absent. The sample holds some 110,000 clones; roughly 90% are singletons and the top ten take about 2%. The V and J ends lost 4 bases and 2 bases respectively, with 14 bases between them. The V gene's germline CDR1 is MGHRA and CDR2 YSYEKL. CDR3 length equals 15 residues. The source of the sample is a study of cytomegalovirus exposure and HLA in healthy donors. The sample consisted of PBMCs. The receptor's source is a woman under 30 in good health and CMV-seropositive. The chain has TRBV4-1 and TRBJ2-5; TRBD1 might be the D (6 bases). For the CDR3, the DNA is TGCGCCAGCAGCCCCGGACAGCGGCTTCAAGAGACCCAGTACTTC. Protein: CASSPGQRLQETQYF.